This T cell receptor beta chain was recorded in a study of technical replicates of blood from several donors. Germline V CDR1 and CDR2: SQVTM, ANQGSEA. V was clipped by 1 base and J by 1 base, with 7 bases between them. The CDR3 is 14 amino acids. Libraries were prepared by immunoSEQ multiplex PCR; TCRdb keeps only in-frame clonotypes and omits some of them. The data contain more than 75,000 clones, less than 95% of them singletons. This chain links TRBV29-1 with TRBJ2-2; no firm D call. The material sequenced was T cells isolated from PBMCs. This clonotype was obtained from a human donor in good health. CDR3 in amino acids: CSVEVGRNTGELFF. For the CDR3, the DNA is TGCAGCGTTGAAGTGGGCAGGAACACCGGGGAGCTGTTTTTT.